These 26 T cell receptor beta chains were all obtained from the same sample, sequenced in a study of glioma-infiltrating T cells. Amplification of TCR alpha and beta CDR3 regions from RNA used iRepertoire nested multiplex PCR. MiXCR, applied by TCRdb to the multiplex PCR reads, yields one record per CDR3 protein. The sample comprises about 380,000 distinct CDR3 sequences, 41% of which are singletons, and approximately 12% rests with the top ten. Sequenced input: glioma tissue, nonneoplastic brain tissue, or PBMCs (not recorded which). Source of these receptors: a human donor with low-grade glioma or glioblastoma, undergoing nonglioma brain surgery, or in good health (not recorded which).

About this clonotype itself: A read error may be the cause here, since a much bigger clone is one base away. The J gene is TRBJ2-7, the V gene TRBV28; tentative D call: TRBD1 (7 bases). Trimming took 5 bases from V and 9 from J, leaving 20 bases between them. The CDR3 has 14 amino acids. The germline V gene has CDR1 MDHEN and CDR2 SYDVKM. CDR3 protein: CASSKRQGLEGQYF. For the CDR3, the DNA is TGTGCCAGCAGTAAGAGACAGGGTTTGGAGGGGCAGTACTTC.

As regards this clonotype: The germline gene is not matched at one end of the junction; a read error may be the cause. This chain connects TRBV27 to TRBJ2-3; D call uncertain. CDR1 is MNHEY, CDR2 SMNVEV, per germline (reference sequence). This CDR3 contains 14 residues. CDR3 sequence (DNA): TGTGCCAACAGTTTCCGGATCCCCACAGATACGCAGTATTTT. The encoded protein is CANSFRIPTDTQYF.

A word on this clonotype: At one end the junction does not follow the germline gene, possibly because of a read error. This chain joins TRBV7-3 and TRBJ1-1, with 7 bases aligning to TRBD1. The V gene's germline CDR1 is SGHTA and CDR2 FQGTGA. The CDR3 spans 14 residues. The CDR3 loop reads CASSPGQIGTEDFF. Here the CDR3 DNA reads TGTGCCAGCAGCCCGGGACAGATCGGGACTGAAGATTTCTTT.

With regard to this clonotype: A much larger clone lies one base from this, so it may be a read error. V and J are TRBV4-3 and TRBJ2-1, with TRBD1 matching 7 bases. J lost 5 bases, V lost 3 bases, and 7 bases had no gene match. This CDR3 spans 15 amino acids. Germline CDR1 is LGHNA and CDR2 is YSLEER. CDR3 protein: CASSHRQGADNEQFF. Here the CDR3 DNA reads TGCGCCAGCAGCCATCGACAGGGCGCCGACAATGAGCAGTTCTTC.

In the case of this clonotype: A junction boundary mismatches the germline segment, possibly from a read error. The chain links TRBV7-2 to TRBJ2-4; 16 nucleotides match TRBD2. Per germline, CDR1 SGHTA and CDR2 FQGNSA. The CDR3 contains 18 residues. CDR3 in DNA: TGTGCCAGCAGCTTGGGAGTGGGACTAGCGGGAGGGAGAAACATTAAGTACTTC. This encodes CASSLGVGLAGGRNIKYF.

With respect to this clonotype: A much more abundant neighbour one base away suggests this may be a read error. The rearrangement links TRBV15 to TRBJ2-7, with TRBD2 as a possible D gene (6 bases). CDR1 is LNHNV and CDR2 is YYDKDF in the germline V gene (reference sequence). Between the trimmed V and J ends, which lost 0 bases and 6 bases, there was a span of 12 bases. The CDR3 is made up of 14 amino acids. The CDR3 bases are TGTGCCACCAGCAGAGACCAGGGAGGCTGCGAGCAGTACTTC. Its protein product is CATSRDQGGCEQYF.

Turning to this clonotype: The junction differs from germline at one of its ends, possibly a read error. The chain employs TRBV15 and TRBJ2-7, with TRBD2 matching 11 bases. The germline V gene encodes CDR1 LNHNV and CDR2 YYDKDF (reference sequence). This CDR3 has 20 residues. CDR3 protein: CATRRDPPGTSGTFAYEQYF. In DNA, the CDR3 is TGTGCCACCAGAAGAGATCCCCCGGGGACTAGCGGAACCTTTGCCTACGAGCAGTACTTC. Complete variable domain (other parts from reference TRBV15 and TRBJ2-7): DAMVIQNPRYQVTQFGKPVTLSCSQTLNHNVMYWYQQKSSQAPKLLFHYYDKDFNNEADTPDNFQSRRPNTSFCFLDIRSPGLGDTAMYLCATRRDPPGTSGTFAYEQYFGPGTRLTVT.

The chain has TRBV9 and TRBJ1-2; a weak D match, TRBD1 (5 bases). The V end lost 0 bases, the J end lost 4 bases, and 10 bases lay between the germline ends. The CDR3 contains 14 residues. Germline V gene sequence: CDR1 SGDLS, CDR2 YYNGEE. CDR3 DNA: TGTGCCAGCAGCGTAGCGGACACCGTCTATGGCTACACCTTC. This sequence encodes CASSVADTVYGYTF.

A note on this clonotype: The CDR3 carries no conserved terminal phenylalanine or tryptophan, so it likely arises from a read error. Here the CDR3 DNA reads TGTGCCAGTAGTACTCCGGGGGGTAGTATCGATGGCTACACCTCC. Translating it yields CASSTPGGSIDGYTS. This rearrangement joins TRBV19 to TRBJ1-2, with a possible D match to TRBD1 (5 bases). The ends were cut back, 4 bases at V and 6 bases at J, with 18 bases in the middle. This CDR3 spans 15 amino acids. Germline V gene sequence: CDR1 LNHDA, CDR2 SQIVND (reference sequence).

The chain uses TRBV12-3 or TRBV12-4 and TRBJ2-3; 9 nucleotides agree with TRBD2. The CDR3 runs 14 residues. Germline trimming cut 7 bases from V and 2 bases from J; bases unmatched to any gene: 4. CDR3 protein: CASNLAGSTDTQYF. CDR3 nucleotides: TGTGCCAGCAACCTAGCGGGATCCACAGATACGCAGTATTTT.

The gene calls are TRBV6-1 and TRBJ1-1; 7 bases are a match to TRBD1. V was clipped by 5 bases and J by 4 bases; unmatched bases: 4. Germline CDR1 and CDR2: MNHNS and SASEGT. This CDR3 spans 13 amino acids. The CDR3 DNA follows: TGTGCCAGCAGTCGCAACAGGGGCACTGAAGCTTTCTTT. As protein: CASSRNRGTEAFF.

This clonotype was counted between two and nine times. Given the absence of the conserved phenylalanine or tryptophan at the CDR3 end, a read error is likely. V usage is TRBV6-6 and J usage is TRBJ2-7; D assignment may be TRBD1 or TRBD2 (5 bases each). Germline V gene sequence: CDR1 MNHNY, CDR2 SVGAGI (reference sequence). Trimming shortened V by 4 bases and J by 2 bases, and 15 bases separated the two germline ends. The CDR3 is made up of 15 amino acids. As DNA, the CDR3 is TGTGCCAGCAGTTCCATTGGGACGCTGGCCTACGAGCAGTACTCC. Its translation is CASSSIGTLAYEQYS.

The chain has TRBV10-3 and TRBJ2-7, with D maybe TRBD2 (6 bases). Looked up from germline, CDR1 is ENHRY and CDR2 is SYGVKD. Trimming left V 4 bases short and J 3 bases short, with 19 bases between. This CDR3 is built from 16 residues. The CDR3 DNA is TGTGCCATCAGTGCAACCCTTCCCGGAGGGAGCTACGAGCAGTACTTC. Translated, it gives CAISATLPGGSYEQYF.

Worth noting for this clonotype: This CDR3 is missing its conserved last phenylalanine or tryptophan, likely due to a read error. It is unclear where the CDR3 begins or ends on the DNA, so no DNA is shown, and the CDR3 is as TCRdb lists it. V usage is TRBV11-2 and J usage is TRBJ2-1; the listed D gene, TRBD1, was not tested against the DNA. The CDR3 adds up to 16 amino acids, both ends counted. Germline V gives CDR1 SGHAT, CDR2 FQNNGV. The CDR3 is CASSSRGRSSYNEQLL.

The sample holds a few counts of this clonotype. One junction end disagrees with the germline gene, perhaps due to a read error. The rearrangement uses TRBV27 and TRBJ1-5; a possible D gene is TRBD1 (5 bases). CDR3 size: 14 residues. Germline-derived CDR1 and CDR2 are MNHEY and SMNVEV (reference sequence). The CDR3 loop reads CASSYDSSIQPQHF. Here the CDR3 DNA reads TGTGCCAGCAGTTATGACAGTAGCATTCAGCCCCAGCATTTT.

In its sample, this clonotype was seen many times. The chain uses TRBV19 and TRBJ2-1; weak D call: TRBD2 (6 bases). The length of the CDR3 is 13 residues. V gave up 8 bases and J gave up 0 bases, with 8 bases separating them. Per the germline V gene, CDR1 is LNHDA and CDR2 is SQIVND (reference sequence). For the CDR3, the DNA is TGTGCCAGTTCCGGGAGCTCCTACAATGAGCAGTTCTTC. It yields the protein CASSGSSYNEQFF.

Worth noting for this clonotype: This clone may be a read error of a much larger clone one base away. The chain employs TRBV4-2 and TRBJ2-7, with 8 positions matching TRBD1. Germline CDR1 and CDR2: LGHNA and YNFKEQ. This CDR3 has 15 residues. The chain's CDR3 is CASSEDQGASYEQYF. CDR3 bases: TGTGCCAGCAGCGAAGATCAGGGGGCAAGCTACGAGCAGTACTTC.

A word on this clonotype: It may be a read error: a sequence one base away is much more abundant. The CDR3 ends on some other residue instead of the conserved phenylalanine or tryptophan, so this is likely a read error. The DNA of the CDR3 is TGCAGTGCCGGGCCCCAGGGGTTAAAGTATGGCTACACCCTC. Translation gives CSAGPQGLKYGYTL. V and J are TRBV20-1 and TRBJ1-2; weak D call: TRBD1 (6 bases). This CDR3 has 14 amino acids. In germline, CDR1 is DFQATT, CDR2 SNEGSKA (reference sequence). Trimming stripped 6 bases from V and 5 bases from J, with 19 bases between.

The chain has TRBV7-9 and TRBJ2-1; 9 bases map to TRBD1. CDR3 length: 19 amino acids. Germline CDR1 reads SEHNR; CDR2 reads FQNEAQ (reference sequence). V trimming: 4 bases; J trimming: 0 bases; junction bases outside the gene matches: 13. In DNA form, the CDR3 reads TGTGCCAGCAGCTCCACAGGGGGCGGGGGCTTAAGCTCCTACAATGAGCAGTTCTTC. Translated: CASSSTGGGGLSSYNEQFF. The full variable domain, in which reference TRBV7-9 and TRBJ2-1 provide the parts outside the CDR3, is DTGVSQNPRHKITKRGQNVTFRCDPISEHNRLYWYRQTLGQGPEFLTYFQNEAQLEKSRLLSDRFSAERPKGSFSTLEIQRTEQGDSAMYLCASSSTGGGGLSSYNEQFFGPGTRLTVL.

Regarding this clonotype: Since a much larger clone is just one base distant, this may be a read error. DNA of the CDR3: TGTGCCAGCAAACGCGGGACAGGGGTCCCCTACGAGCAGTTCTTC. The encoded protein is CASKRGTGVPYEQFF. This sequence joins TRBV6-2 or TRBV6-3 and TRBJ2-1; 10 positions match TRBD1. V lost 7 bases and J lost 10; bases outside the gene matches: 13. The CDR3 has 15 amino acids. Germline V CDR1 and CDR2: MNHEY, SVGEGT.

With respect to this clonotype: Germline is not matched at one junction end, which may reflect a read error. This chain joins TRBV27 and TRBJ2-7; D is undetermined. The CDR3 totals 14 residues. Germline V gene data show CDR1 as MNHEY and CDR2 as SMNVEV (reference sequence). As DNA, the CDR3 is TGTGCCAGCAGTTTCCGTCAGAGCTCCTACGGGCAGTACTTC. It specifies CASSFRQSSYGQYF.

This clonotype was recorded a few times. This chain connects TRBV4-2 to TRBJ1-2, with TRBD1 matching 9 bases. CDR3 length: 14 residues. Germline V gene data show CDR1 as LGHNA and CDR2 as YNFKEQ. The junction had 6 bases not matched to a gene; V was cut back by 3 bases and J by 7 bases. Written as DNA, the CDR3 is TGTGCCAGCAGCCATATCACAGGGGGCTTTGGCTACACCTTC. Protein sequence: CASSHITGGFGYTF.

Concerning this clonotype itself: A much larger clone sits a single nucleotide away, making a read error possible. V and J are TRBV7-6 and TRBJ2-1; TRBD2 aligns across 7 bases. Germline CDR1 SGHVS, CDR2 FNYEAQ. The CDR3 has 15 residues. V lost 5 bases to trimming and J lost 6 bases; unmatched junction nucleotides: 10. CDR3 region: CASSNLAVGGNEQFF. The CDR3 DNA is TGTGCCAGCAGCAATCTAGCGGTAGGAGGCAATGAGCAGTTCTTC.

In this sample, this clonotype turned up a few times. The CDR3 protein is CASSESFSVWNQPQHF. The CDR3 DNA sequence: TGTGCCAGCAGTGAAAGTTTTAGTGTTTGGAATCAGCCCCAGCATTTT. This sequence joins TRBV6-1 and TRBJ1-5; D gene unclear. This CDR3 is built from 16 residues. Germline V gene data show CDR1 as MNHNS and CDR2 as SASEGT. Trimming pared 2 bases from V and 4 bases from J, leaving 15 bases between.

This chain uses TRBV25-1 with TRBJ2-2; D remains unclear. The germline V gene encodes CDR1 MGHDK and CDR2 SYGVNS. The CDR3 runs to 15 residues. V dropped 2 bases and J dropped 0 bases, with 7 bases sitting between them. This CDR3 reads CASSERTPNTGELFF. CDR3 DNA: TGTGCCAGCAGTGAACGCACCCCGAACACCGGGGAGCTGTTTTTT.

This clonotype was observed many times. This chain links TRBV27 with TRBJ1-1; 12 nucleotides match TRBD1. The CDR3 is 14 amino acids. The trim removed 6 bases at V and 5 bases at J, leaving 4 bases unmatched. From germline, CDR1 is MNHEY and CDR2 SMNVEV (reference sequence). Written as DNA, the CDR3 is TGTGCCAGCAGCCCGGGACAGGGGGCTACTGAAGCTTTCTTT. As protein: CASSPGQGATEAFF.